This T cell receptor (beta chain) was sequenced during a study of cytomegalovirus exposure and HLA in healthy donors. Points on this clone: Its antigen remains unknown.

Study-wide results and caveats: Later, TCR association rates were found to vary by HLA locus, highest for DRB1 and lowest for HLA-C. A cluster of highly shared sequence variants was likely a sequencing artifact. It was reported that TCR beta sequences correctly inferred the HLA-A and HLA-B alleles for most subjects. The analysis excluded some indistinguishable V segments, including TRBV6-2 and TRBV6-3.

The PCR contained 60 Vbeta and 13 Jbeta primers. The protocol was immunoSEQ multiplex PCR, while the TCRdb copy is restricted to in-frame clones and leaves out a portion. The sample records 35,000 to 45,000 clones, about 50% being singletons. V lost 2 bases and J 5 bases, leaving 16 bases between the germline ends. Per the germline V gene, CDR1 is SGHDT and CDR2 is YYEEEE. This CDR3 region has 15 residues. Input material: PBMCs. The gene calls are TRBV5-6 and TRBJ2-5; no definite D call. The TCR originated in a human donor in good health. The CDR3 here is CASSFNGEKRETQYF. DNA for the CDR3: TGTGCCAGCAGCTTTAACGGAGAAAAGAGGGAGACCCAGTACTTC.